This T cell receptor (beta chain) stems from a study of blood T cell repertoires in COVID-19. Study in general: There were acute and convalescent COVID-19 samples, and they came from the United States, Italy and Spain. T cells, B-cell-depleted T cells, or PBMCs provided the cDNA or gDNA that served as material.

Some clones are missing from TCRdb's copy, which holds only in-frame ones; the method was immunoSEQ multiplex PCR. The table shows about 270,000 clones, with more than 80% occurring only once. Germline values: CDR1 MDHEN, CDR2 SYDVKM. The CDR3 runs 16 residues. The junction had 11 bases not matched to a gene; V was cut back by 6 bases and J by 5 bases. Ages ranged from roughly 18 to 100 years, with residence in 24 US areas. Researchers sorted participants into cohorts using their self-reported clinical history. The chain joins TRBV28 to TRBJ1-5; 9 bases map to TRBD1. Sequencing was performed on PBMCs or T cells enriched from blood (not recorded which). This clonotype was sampled from a woman in her 30s with acute COVID-19. CDR3 region: CASSTAPRTGDQPQHF. In nucleotides, the CDR3 is TGTGCCAGCAGCACTGCTCCAAGGACAGGGGATCAGCCCCAGCATTTT.